This TCR beta chain was recovered during a study of OX40 agonist ivuxolimab in advanced cancers. General observations from the study: Expanded clones belonging to CD8+ T cells outnumbered, on average, those of CD4+.

Worth noting for this clone: The antigen is not known.

V lost 1 base, J lost 3 bases, and 11 bases lay in between. The CDR3 length is 14 residues. Data came from immunoSEQ multiplex PCR; TCRdb stores just in-frame clones and leaves some out. Among 65,000 to 90,000 clones listed, 80% to 95% were seen once. The receptor was isolated from an adult with an advanced solid tumor such as melanoma, head and neck, liver or kidney cancer. The chain carries TRBV5-3 and TRBJ2-7; no firm D call. TRBV5-3 is an ORF for which the function is uncertain. Sequenced material: CD4+ or CD8+ T cells sorted from blood, taken in a trial of the OX40 agonist ivuxolimab. The chain's CDR3 is CARSLKTSVYEQYF. The CDR3 DNA sequence: TGTGCCAGAAGCTTGAAGACGTCCGTCTACGAGCAGTACTTC.